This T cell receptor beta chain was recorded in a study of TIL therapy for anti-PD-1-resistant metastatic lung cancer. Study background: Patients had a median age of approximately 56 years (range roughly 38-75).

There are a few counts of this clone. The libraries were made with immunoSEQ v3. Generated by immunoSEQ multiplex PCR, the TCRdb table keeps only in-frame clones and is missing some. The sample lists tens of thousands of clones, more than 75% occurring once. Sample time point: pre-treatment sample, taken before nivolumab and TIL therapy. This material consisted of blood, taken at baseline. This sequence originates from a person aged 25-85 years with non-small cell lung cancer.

CDR3 loop: CASSPGDFAYNEQFF. The CDR3 DNA is TGCGCCAGCAGCCCTGGGGACTTCGCCTACAATGAGCAGTTCTTC. The chain couples TRBV4-1 to TRBJ2-1; tentatively, D is TRBD2 (6 bases). The CDR3 has 15 residues. CDR1 and CDR2 (germline): MGHRA, YSYEKL. V was shortened by 4 bases and J by 2 bases, with 12 bases between the two germline ends.